A selection of T cell receptor beta chains follows, all from one sample in a study of beta chain features in type 1 diabetes. This table comes from immunoSEQ multiplex PCR, and its TCRdb copy is limited to in-frame clones, with some not included. Of some 220,000 clones in the sample, approximately 10% were seen once. The sequenced material came from central memory CD4+ T cells from blood. These receptors were taken from a man aged 18 to 30 in good health. Each CDR3 is given with its conserved first and last residue. D genes are given only for firm matches. Not every row has a clone size; where given, it reads once, few, many or a size class.

d_gene	abundance	j_gene	v_gene	CDR3nt	CDR3aa
NA	NA	TRBJ2-3	TRBV28	TGTGCCAGCAGCCGCTCGGGAGCGGAAAACACAGATACGCAGTATTTT	CASSRSGAENTDTQYF
TRBD2	few	TRBJ2-1	TRBV7-9	TGTGCCAGCAGCCTTCGGACTAGCGGGAGCAATGAGCAGTTCTTC	CASSLRTSGSNEQFF
NA	many	TRBJ2-2	TRBV4-3	TGCGCCTCTACCGGGTCATTGAACACCGGGGAGCTGTTTTTT	CASTGSLNTGELFF
TRBD2	NA	TRBJ2-1	TRBV27	TGTGCCAGCAGTTTACCACTAGCGGGTCACAATGAGCAGTTCTTC	CASSLPLAGHNEQFF
TRBD1	NA	TRBJ2-3	TRBV29-1	TGCAGCGTTGGGACCGGACAGGGTTCCACAGATACGCAGTATTTT	CSVGTGQGSTDTQYF
TRBD2	few	TRBJ2-3	TRBV19	TGTGCCAGTAAACTAGCGGGAGAGATGACAGATACGCAGTATTTT	CASKLAGEMTDTQYF
TRBD2	NA	TRBJ2-3	TRBV30	TGTGCCTGGAGTCCCGGGGGGGTACGCACAGATACGCAGTATTTT	CAWSPGGVRTDTQYF
NA	few	TRBJ2-7	TRBV6-1	TGTGCCAGCAGTGGGGGTGAGCGTATTTCCTACGAGCAGTACTTC	CASSGGERISYEQYF
TRBD2	few	TRBJ2-5	TRBV10-3	TGTGCCAGCAGTCGGGCTAGCGGGAGCCAAGAGACCCAGTACTTC	CASSRASGSQETQYF
NA	NA	TRBJ2-3	TRBV6-5	TGTGCCAGCAGAGAAGGAGGGTTCACAGATACGCAGTATTTT	CASREGGFTDTQYF
TRBD1	many	TRBJ2-7	TRBV7-9	TGTGCCAGCAGCCTAGGGGGCCTGGGCTACGAGCAGTACTTC	CASSLGGLGYEQYF
NA	few	TRBJ1-2	TRBV2	TGTGCCAGCAGTGAAGGCAGAGGATATGGCTACACCTTC	CASSEGRGYGYTF
TRBD2	NA	TRBJ2-7	TRBV7-2	TGTGCCAGCAGCCTTAGAGCGGGGTCTTTATACGAGCAGTACTTC	CASSLRAGSLYEQYF
NA	few	TRBJ2-3	TRBV6-5	TGTGCCAGCAGCTCCTCAGATACGCAGTATTTT	CASSSSDTQYF
TRBD2	NA	TRBJ2-2	TRBV4-1	TGCGCCAGCAGCCAGTACGGGAGCGGGATCGGGGAGCTGTTTTTT	CASSQYGSGIGELFF
NA	few	TRBJ2-1	TRBV25-1	TGTGCCAGCAGTGACCTGCGAGGGGGGTCCTACAATGAGCAGTTCTTC	CASSDLRGGSYNEQFF
NA	NA	TRBJ2-5	TRBV6-1	TGTGCCAGCAGGACTACAGGGAACCAAGAGACCCAGTACTTC	CASRTTGNQETQYF
TRBD1	NA	TRBJ2-1	TRBV19	TGTGCCAGTAGGGAGACAGGGTCCAATGAGCAGTTCTTC	CASRETGSNEQFF
NA	few	TRBJ2-6	TRBV10-3	TGTGCCATCAGTGACAGGACCGGGAGCTCTGGGGCCAACGTCCTGACTTTC	CAISDRTGSSGANVLTF
NA	NA	TRBJ2-3	TRBV7-2	TGTGCCAGCAGCCAGCCGGAAGGGCCCCTTGATACGCAGTATTTT	CASSQPEGPLDTQYF
TRBD1	NA	TRBJ2-3	TRBV6-6	TGTGCCAGCAGTCCCACAGGGGGATCCTACACAGATACGCAGTATTTT	CASSPTGGSYTDTQYF
TRBD2	few	TRBJ2-3	TRBV29-1	TGCAGCGTTGGGGCGCCTAGCGGGAGCCTCCCGACCGGAGATACGCAGTATTTT	CSVGAPSGSLPTGDTQYF
NA	few	TRBJ2-1	TRBV7-9	TGTGCCAGCAGCTTACTTTCGGGTTCCGTATACAATGAGCAGTTCTTC	CASSLLSGSVYNEQFF
TRBD2	few	TRBJ2-5	TRBV7-6	TGTGCCAGCAGCTCTGGACTAGTCGAGGAGACCCAGTACTTC	CASSSGLVEETQYF
TRBD1	many	TRBJ2-3	TRBV11-2	TGTGCCAGCAGCTCCCGACTGATTCAGGGGGCAGATACGCAGTATTTT	CASSSRLIQGADTQYF
NA	many	TRBJ1-2	TRBV30	TGTGCCTGGAGTTCCTTGGGGAGACATGGCTACACCTTC	CAWSSLGRHGYTF
NA	NA	TRBJ2-7	TRBV28	TGTGCCAGCAGTTTAGGCGTCTGGTCCGGACACTACGAGCAGTACTTC	CASSLGVWSGHYEQYF
NA	few	TRBJ2-3	TRBV27	TGTGCCAGCAGCCGCACGGGACGAGGTTCCACAGATACGCAGTATTTT	CASSRTGRGSTDTQYF
TRBD1	few	TRBJ1-1	TRBV29-1	TGCAGCGTTCTCAGGGGGCAAGGCGCTGAAGCTTTCTTT	CSVLRGQGAEAFF